These T cell receptor beta chains were read from a single sample in a study of shared clonotypes between healthy human individuals. The protocol was immunoSEQ multiplex PCR, while the TCRdb copy is restricted to in-frame clones and leaves out a portion. Altogether approximately 2,000,000 clones are present, around 95% being singletons, with the ten largest covering about 1.6%. Sequenced: naive CD8+ T cells from PBMCs. Every receptor here comes from a man aged 18 to 29 in good health. Some clones in this sample may be carry-over from other donors' samples. The CDR3 runs from the conserved cysteine through the conserved F or W. A D gene is named only where the DNA matches it firmly. Size is omitted from some rows. Given values are once, few, many or a class for expanded clones.

len: 17
d_gene: -
j_gene: TRBJ2-2
abundance: -
v_gene: TRBV27
CDR3aa: CASSPTRGSSIPGELFF
CDR3nt: TGTGCCAGCAGTCCCACAAGGGGGAGTAGTATCCCCGGGGAGCTGTTTTTT

len: 15
d_gene: -
j_gene: TRBJ2-1
abundance: -
v_gene: TRBV5-1
CDR3aa: CASSLAYRGGNEQFF
CDR3nt: TGCGCCAGCAGCTTGGCCTACCGAGGCGGCAATGAGCAGTTCTTC

len: 13
d_gene: TRBD1
j_gene: TRBJ1-1
abundance: -
v_gene: TRBV15
CDR3aa: CATSRDRDTEAFF
CDR3nt: TGTGCCACCAGCAGGGACAGGGACACTGAAGCTTTCTTT

len: 14
d_gene: -
j_gene: TRBJ2-1
abundance: -
v_gene: TRBV6-5
CDR3aa: CASSYSIPYNEQFF
CDR3nt: TGTGCCAGCAGTTACTCTATCCCCTACAATGAGCAGTTCTTC

len: 16
d_gene: TRBD1
j_gene: TRBJ2-7
abundance: -
v_gene: TRBV7-9
CDR3aa: CASIQKKGTGTYEQYF
CDR3nt: TGTGCCAGCATCCAAAAAAAGGGGACAGGAACCTACGAGCAGTACTTC

len: 12
d_gene: -
j_gene: TRBJ2-7
abundance: -
v_gene: TRBV7-2
CDR3aa: CASSPRTYEQYF
CDR3nt: TGTGCCAGCAGCCCAAGAACCTACGAGCAGTACTTC

len: 16
d_gene: TRBD2
j_gene: TRBJ2-2
abundance: few
v_gene: TRBV4-2
CDR3aa: CASSLGLAVNTGELFF
CDR3nt: TGTGCCAGCAGCCTCGGACTAGCCGTGAACACCGGGGAGCTGTTTTTT

len: 15
d_gene: TRBD2
j_gene: TRBJ2-1
abundance: -
v_gene: TRBV7-8
CDR3aa: CASSFRTSGHNEQFF
CDR3nt: TGTGCCAGCAGCTTCCGGACTAGCGGGCACAATGAGCAGTTCTTC

len: 18
d_gene: TRBD1
j_gene: TRBJ1-2
abundance: -
v_gene: TRBV7-9
CDR3aa: CASSHLGQGSNDNYGYTF
CDR3nt: TGTGCCAGCAGCCACCTCGGACAGGGGTCTAATGATAACTATGGCTACACCTTC

len: 14
d_gene: TRBD1
j_gene: TRBJ1-4
abundance: -
v_gene: TRBV28
CDR3aa: CASRLQGAGEKLFF
CDR3nt: TGTGCCAGCAGGCTACAGGGGGCTGGGGAAAAACTGTTTTTT

len: 13
d_gene: -
j_gene: TRBJ2-1
abundance: -
v_gene: TRBV9
CDR3aa: CASSVARDNEQFF
CDR3nt: TGTGCCAGCAGCGTAGCAAGGGACAATGAGCAGTTCTTC

len: 16
d_gene: -
j_gene: TRBJ2-1
abundance: -
v_gene: TRBV18
CDR3aa: CASSPENRPQGNEQFF
CDR3nt: TGTGCCAGCTCACCGGAAAACAGGCCCCAGGGGAATGAGCAGTTCTTC

len: 15
d_gene: TRBD1
j_gene: TRBJ2-1
abundance: -
v_gene: TRBV7-2
CDR3aa: CASRGGGSSYNEQFF
CDR3nt: TGTGCCAGCCGAGGGGGCGGAAGCTCCTACAATGAGCAGTTCTTC

len: 15
d_gene: -
j_gene: TRBJ2-4
abundance: -
v_gene: TRBV4-3
CDR3aa: CASSQGRGVSNIQYF
CDR3nt: TGCGCCAGCAGCCAAGGGAGGGGGGTTTCTAACATTCAGTACTTC

len: 13
d_gene: -
j_gene: TRBJ2-2
abundance: -
v_gene: TRBV6-5
CDR3aa: CASSYSQFGELFF
CDR3nt: TGTGCCAGCAGTTACTCCCAGTTCGGGGAGCTGTTTTTT

len: 19
d_gene: -
j_gene: TRBJ1-5
abundance: -
v_gene: TRBV4-1
CDR3aa: CASSPTERPTGRYDQPQHF
CDR3nt: TGCGCCAGCAGCCCCACCGAACGGCCTACAGGGCGTTACGATCAGCCCCAGCATTTT

len: 18
d_gene: TRBD2
j_gene: TRBJ2-2
abundance: -
v_gene: TRBV7-8
CDR3aa: CASSLALLGGRGTGELFF
CDR3nt: TGTGCCAGCAGCTTAGCGCTTTTAGGCGGGAGGGGCACCGGGGAGCTGTTTTTT

len: 15
d_gene: -
j_gene: TRBJ1-5
abundance: -
v_gene: TRBV5-5
CDR3aa: CASSLAGQLNQPQHF
CDR3nt: TGTGCCAGCAGCTTGGCCGGGCAATTGAATCAGCCCCAGCATTTT

len: 11
d_gene: -
j_gene: TRBJ1-1
abundance: -
v_gene: TRBV5-8
CDR3aa: CASSLGTEAFF
CDR3nt: TGTGCCAGCAGCCTGGGGACTGAAGCTTTCTTT

len: 15
d_gene: -
j_gene: TRBJ2-3
abundance: -
v_gene: TRBV11-1
CDR3aa: CASSLDPGITDTQYF
CDR3nt: TGTGCCAGCAGCTTAGACCCGGGGATCACAGATACGCAGTATTTT

len: 16
d_gene: -
j_gene: TRBJ1-2
abundance: -
v_gene: TRBV15
CDR3aa: CATSRDLGTNPRGYTF
CDR3nt: TGTGCCACCAGCAGAGATCTTGGTACCAACCCCCGGGGCTACACCTTC

len: 15
d_gene: -
j_gene: TRBJ1-1
abundance: -
v_gene: TRBV5-6
CDR3aa: CASTPWGGINTEAFF
CDR3nt: TGTGCCAGCACCCCCTGGGGGGGAATAAACACTGAAGCTTTCTTT

len: 12
d_gene: TRBD1
j_gene: TRBJ1-1
abundance: -
v_gene: TRBV7-2
CDR3aa: CASSADRAEAFF
CDR3nt: TGTGCCAGCAGCGCGGACAGGGCTGAAGCTTTCTTT

len: 19
d_gene: -
j_gene: TRBJ1-5
abundance: -
v_gene: TRBV4-3
CDR3aa: CASSQEWAGAYHSNQPQHF
CDR3nt: TGCGCCAGCAGCCAAGAATGGGCAGGAGCGTATCATAGCAATCAGCCCCAGCATTTT

len: 15
d_gene: -
j_gene: TRBJ2-7
abundance: -
v_gene: TRBV19
CDR3aa: CASTQEPRAAYEQYF
CDR3nt: TGTGCCAGTACCCAAGAGCCCAGGGCCGCCTACGAGCAGTACTTC

len: 14
d_gene: -
j_gene: TRBJ2-3
abundance: -
v_gene: TRBV9
CDR3aa: CASSVGAGTDTQYF
CDR3nt: TGTGCCAGCAGCGTAGGGGCAGGGACAGATACGCAGTATTTT

len: 14
d_gene: -
j_gene: TRBJ2-7
abundance: once
v_gene: TRBV6-1
CDR3aa: CASSEWVSGYEQYF
CDR3nt: TGTGCCAGCAGTGAATGGGTATCGGGATACGAGCAGTACTTC

len: 15
d_gene: -
j_gene: TRBJ1-5
abundance: once
v_gene: TRBV19
CDR3aa: CASSMGRASGQPQHF
CDR3nt: TGTGCCAGTAGTATGGGACGGGCGTCTGGTCAGCCCCAGCATTTT

len: 16
d_gene: -
j_gene: TRBJ2-3
abundance: -
v_gene: TRBV4-3
CDR3aa: CASSQGSVSGTDTQYF
CDR3nt: TGCGCCAGCAGCCAAGGTTCCGTCTCGGGCACAGATACGCAGTATTTT

len: 14
d_gene: -
j_gene: TRBJ2-2
abundance: -
v_gene: TRBV29-1
CDR3aa: CSVENRVHTGELFF
CDR3nt: TGCAGCGTCGAGAACAGGGTGCACACCGGGGAGCTGTTTTTT

len: 16
d_gene: -
j_gene: TRBJ1-4
abundance: -
v_gene: TRBV5-1
CDR3aa: CASSLADWATNEKLFF
CDR3nt: TGCGCCAGCAGCTTGGCGGACTGGGCAACTAATGAAAAACTGTTTTTT

len: 16
d_gene: -
j_gene: TRBJ1-5
abundance: once
v_gene: TRBV4-1
CDR3aa: CASSPRPGGSNQPQHF
CDR3nt: TGCGCCAGCAGCCCCCGCCCGGGGGGAAGCAATCAGCCCCAGCATTTT

len: 14
d_gene: -
j_gene: TRBJ2-3
abundance: -
v_gene: TRBV29-1
CDR3aa: CSVYGGLYTDTQYF
CDR3nt: TGCAGCGTCTATGGTGGGCTATACACAGATACGCAGTATTTT

len: 14
d_gene: -
j_gene: TRBJ2-7
abundance: once
v_gene: TRBV27
CDR3aa: CASSLLGQNYEQYF
CDR3nt: TGTGCCAGCAGTTTATTAGGACAGAACTACGAGCAGTACTTC

len: 15
d_gene: -
j_gene: TRBJ2-3
abundance: -
v_gene: TRBV4-1
CDR3aa: CASSQDWGRTDTQYF
CDR3nt: TGCGCCAGCAGCCAAGATTGGGGACGCACAGATACGCAGTATTTT

len: 14
d_gene: TRBD1
j_gene: TRBJ2-7
abundance: -
v_gene: TRBV27
CDR3aa: CASSYRGLSYEQYF
CDR3nt: TGTGCCAGCAGTTACAGGGGTCTCTCCTACGAGCAGTACTTC

len: 17
d_gene: -
j_gene: TRBJ1-3
abundance: -
v_gene: TRBV5-6
CDR3aa: CASSLVRAGAAGNTIYF
CDR3nt: TGTGCCAGCAGCTTGGTTCGTGCAGGGGCTGCTGGAAACACCATATATTTT

len: 19
d_gene: TRBD1
j_gene: TRBJ2-6
abundance: once
v_gene: TRBV13
CDR3aa: CASSLGLIAGGPGPNVLTF
CDR3nt: TGTGCCAGCAGCTTAGGCCTAATCGCAGGGGGCCCAGGTCCCAACGTCCTGACTTTC

len: 11
d_gene: -
j_gene: TRBJ2-7
abundance: -
v_gene: TRBV20-1
CDR3aa: CSARSPYEQYF
CDR3nt: TGCAGTGCTAGATCGCCCTACGAGCAGTACTTC

len: 14
d_gene: -
j_gene: TRBJ2-3
abundance: -
v_gene: TRBV11-2
CDR3aa: CASSPTGLIDTQYF
CDR3nt: TGTGCCAGCAGCCCAACGGGACTCATAGATACGCAGTATTTT

len: 12
d_gene: -
j_gene: TRBJ2-1
abundance: -
v_gene: TRBV11-1
CDR3aa: CASSLVDNEQFF
CDR3nt: TGTGCCAGCAGCTTGGTAGACAATGAGCAGTTCTTC

len: 16
d_gene: -
j_gene: TRBJ2-7
abundance: once
v_gene: TRBV21-1
CDR3aa: CASSGGTGNTNYEQYF
CDR3nt: TGTGCCAGCAGCGGGGGGACAGGGAACACCAACTACGAGCAGTACTTC

len: 15
d_gene: -
j_gene: TRBJ1-5
abundance: -
v_gene: TRBV6-6
CDR3aa: CASSYSGVVDQPQHF
CDR3nt: TGTGCCAGCAGTTACTCTGGGGTAGTGGATCAGCCCCAGCATTTT

len: 13
d_gene: -
j_gene: TRBJ2-5
abundance: -
v_gene: TRBV6-1
CDR3aa: CASSEILGETQYF
CDR3nt: TGTGCCAGCAGTGAGATACTTGGGGAGACCCAGTACTTC